This TCR beta chain was recovered during a study of blood T cell repertoires in COVID-19. Turning to the study itself: There were acute and convalescent COVID-19 samples, and they came from the United States, Italy and Spain.

CDR3 length equals 15 residues. As originally analysed: Counts of nucleated cells, estimated from reference gene primer amplification, were obtained. Clones were sequenced by immunoSEQ multiplex PCR, and TCRdb holds only the in-frame ones, with some missing. V, J and clone size reflect that table, while D and trimming were determined from the DNA. The table has roughly 70,000 clones, 89% seen once. This clone was counted a single time. The sequencing sample was made of peripheral blood. This TCR derives from a woman in her 50s with active COVID-19. This chain connects TRBV21-1 to TRBJ1-3; the D segment call TRBD1 is taken from the table without a DNA check. TRBV21-1 is annotated as a pseudogene. This chain's CDR3 is CASSAQGKVGNTIYF. As DNA, the CDR3 is TGTGCCAGCAGCGCCCAGGGGAAGGTTGGAAACACCATATATTTT.